This T cell receptor (beta chain) derives from a study of vaccination effects on CD4 cells after COVID-19. The CDR3 is 15 residues long. V shed 4 bases and J shed 7 bases, with 19 bases lying between them. CDR1 MNHEY and CDR2 SMNVEV come from the germline V gene (reference sequence). About this clone: Its matching antigen is unknown.

Peptide-pool stimulation followed by sequencing identified expanded antigen-specific CD4+ clonotypes in the ViraFEST assay. The authors isolated CD4+ T cells after roughly eleven days of culture. Either the BNT162b2 or mRNA-1273 vaccine was given to participants in two doses. Cultures received IL-2 medium that replaced half the medium on days 3 and 7. The protocol was immunoSEQ multiplex PCR, while the TCRdb copy is restricted to in-frame clones and leaves out a portion. The repertoire holds about 69,000 clones, with approximately 76% as singletons. The specimen comprised CD4+ T cells from PBMCs cultured with HCoV-OC43 spike peptides, sampled after COVID-19 vaccination. Documented subset: HCoV-OC43 spike overlapping peptide pool stimulation. The sequence came from a human donor who received a COVID-19 vaccine. The chain has TRBV27 and TRBJ1-2; D is possibly TRBD1 (5 bases). The DNA for the CDR3 is TGTGCCAGCAGTTCCGATTATGGGGGAAGCGGTGGCTACACCTTC. As protein: CASSSDYGGSGGYTF.